The rows below give T cell receptor beta chains drawn from one sample of a study of T-cell memory formation after mild COVID-19. MiXCR, run by TCRdb on the 5' RACE reads, gives a single entry per CDR3 protein. The table lists roughly 550,000 distinct CDR3 sequences, roughly 20% of them singletons. Sequencing was carried out using PBMCs or a T cell subset sorted from them (not recorded which). Source of these receptors: an adult woman who had mild COVID-19 (a few samples of this study predate the infection). Cell type and time point are not known. CDR3s include the opening cysteine and the closing phenylalanine or tryptophan. A D gene is named only where the DNA matches it firmly. Size is stated for part of the rows, as once, few or many counts, or as a class when the clone is expanded.

TRBV5-4	.	.	TRBJ1-1	CASSPRTRGDTEAFF	TGTGCCAGCAGCCCGAGGACCCGAGGCGACACTGAAGCTTTCTTT
TRBV7-3	TRBD2	.	TRBJ2-5	CASSSGGGAQETQYF	TGTGCCAGCAGCTCCGGCGGGGGGGCGCAGGAGACCCAGTACTTC
TRBV7-2	.	many	TRBJ1-5	CASSVRGNQPQHF	TGTGCCAGCAGCGTCCGGGGCAATCAGCCCCAGCATTTT
TRBV4-3	.	.	TRBJ1-1	CASSQDVRGGDTEAFF	TGCGCCAGCAGCCAAGACGTGAGGGGTGGGGACACTGAAGCTTTCTTT
TRBV25-1	.	.	TRBJ2-1	CASSERGWIEQFF	TGTGCCAGCAGTGAAAGGGGGTGGATTGAGCAGTTCTTC
TRBV5-5	.	few	TRBJ2-5	CASSLEGVETQYF	TGTGCCAGCAGCTTGGAGGGAGTTGAGACCCAGTACTTC
TRBV4-1	TRBD1	few	TRBJ2-1	CASSQDKGASSYNEQFF	TGCGCCAGCAGCCAAGATAAGGGGGCGAGCTCCTACAATGAGCAGTTCTTC
TRBV6-1	.	.	TRBJ1-5	CASSPWDLGQPQHF	TGTGCCAGCAGTCCTTGGGACCTGGGTCAGCCCCAGCATTTT
TRBV9	TRBD1	.	TRBJ2-7	CASSVVDRGGEQYF	TGTGCCAGCAGCGTAGTCGACAGGGGAGGCGAGCAGTACTTC
TRBV13	.	.	TRBJ1-1	CASSYRDIEAFF	TGTGCCAGCAGCTACCGGGACATCGAAGCTTTCTTT
TRBV20-1	.	.	TRBJ2-7	CSARGLAREFSAEQYF	TGCAGTGCTAGAGGCCTAGCCCGGGAGTTCTCGGCCGAGCAGTACTTC
TRBV11-2	.	.	TRBJ1-4	CASSFGRVSEKLFF	TGTGCCAGCAGCTTCGGACGGGTCTCTGAAAAACTGTTTTTT
TRBV7-9	.	many	TRBJ2-7	CASSRQGEQYF	TGTGCCAGCAGCCGACAAGGGGAGCAGTACTTC
TRBV9	TRBD1	.	TRBJ2-7	CASSVGDRAWEQYF	TGTGCCAGCAGCGTAGGAGACAGGGCGTGGGAGCAGTACTTC
TRBV7-3	.	few	TRBJ2-7	CASSFDRFSYEQYF	TGTGCCAGCAGCTTCGACAGGTTCTCCTACGAGCAGTACTTC
TRBV30	.	.	TRBJ2-7	CAWRGRDASYEQYF	TGTGCCTGGAGGGGGCGAGACGCTAGCTACGAGCAGTACTTC
TRBV6-2/TRBV6-3	TRBD2	.	TRBJ2-1	CASRTTPGLAGGLSFF	TGTGCCAGCAGAACCACGCCAGGACTAGCGGGAGGGCTTTCCTTCTTC
TRBV27	TRBD1	.	TRBJ1-1	CASSLLTGEITEAFF	TGTGCCAGCAGTTTACTAACAGGGGAGATCACTGAAGCTTTCTTT
TRBV14	.	.	TRBJ2-2	CASSPYSAGELFF	TGTGCCAGCAGCCCATACAGCGCCGGGGAGCTGTTTTTT
TRBV30	.	few	TRBJ2-1	CAWRHNEQFF	TGTGCCTGGAGGCACAATGAGCAGTTCTTC
TRBV12-3/TRBV12-4	TRBD1	.	TRBJ2-7	CASSFQGAQHEQYF	TGTGCCAGCAGTTTTCAGGGGGCTCAGCACGAGCAGTACTTC
TRBV11-3	TRBD2	few	TRBJ2-2	CASSLLAGSTGELFF	TGTGCCAGCAGCTTACTAGCGGGGTCGACCGGGGAGCTGTTTTTT
TRBV7-2	TRBD1	.	TRBJ1-1	CASGWDRLNTEAFF	TGTGCCAGCGGATGGGACAGGCTGAACACTGAAGCTTTCTTT
TRBV6-6	.	.	TRBJ1-2	CASSSEPRAGGYTF	TGTGCCAGCAGCTCCGAGCCCAGGGCCGGCGGCTACACCTTC
TRBV6-6	TRBD2	.	TRBJ2-7	CASLQGEGGVSYEQYF	TGTGCCAGCCTCCAAGGGGAGGGAGGGGTTTCCTACGAGCAGTACTTC
TRBV6-5	.	few	TRBJ2-7	CASQPGAGAQHRYEQYF	TGTGCCAGCCAACCGGGGGCGGGAGCCCAACACCGGTACGAGCAGTACTTC
TRBV7-9	.	few	TRBJ2-1	CASSPLGARGQKGNEQFF	TGTGCCAGCAGCCCCCTGGGGGCGCGGGGGCAGAAGGGTAATGAGCAGTTCTTC
TRBV30	TRBD2	.	TRBJ2-5	CAWSPGLAVIQETQYF	TGTGCCTGGAGTCCTGGACTAGCGGTGATCCAAGAGACCCAGTACTTC
TRBV12-3/TRBV12-4	.	few	TRBJ1-5	CASSLAVGPQPQHF	TGTGCCAGCAGTTTAGCGGTGGGTCCCCAGCCCCAGCATTTT
TRBV18	TRBD2	.	TRBJ2-5	CASSPAGVQETQYF	TGTGCCAGCTCACCTGCGGGGGTGCAAGAGACCCAGTACTTC
TRBV4-1	TRBD2	few	TRBJ2-3	CASSQGLGGGAGDTQYF	TGCGCCAGCAGCCAAGGCTTGGGCGGGGGGGCAGGAGATACGCAGTATTTT
TRBV6-5	TRBD1	.	TRBJ2-3	CASTQGQGADTQYF	TGTGCCTCCACCCAGGGACAGGGGGCAGATACGCAGTATTTT
TRBV10-3	TRBD1	few	TRBJ2-7	CAIKDGTGSSGEQYF	TGTGCCATCAAGGACGGGACAGGCTCTTCAGGCGAGCAGTACTTC
TRBV5-1	.	few	TRBJ2-1	CASSPRGGGTTLDYNEQFF	TGCGCCAGCAGCCCCCGAGGGGGCGGGACTACTTTAGATTACAATGAGCAGTTCTTC
TRBV25-1	.	.	TRBJ1-1	CASSEYPRGRETEAFF	TGTGCCAGCAGTGAATATCCCCGCGGGAGGGAGACTGAAGCTTTCTTT
TRBV6-6	TRBD2	.	TRBJ2-2	CASSYSSGNPAGELFF	TGTGCCAGCAGTTACTCGAGCGGGAATCCCGCCGGGGAGCTGTTTTTT
TRBV6-5	.	many	TRBJ2-7	CASSSVSYEQYF	TGTGCCAGCAGCTCCGTCTCCTACGAGCAGTACTTC
TRBV10-2	TRBD2	many	TRBJ2-7	CASSVSGTSGYEQYF	TGCGCCAGCAGCGTCTCCGGGACTAGCGGCTACGAGCAGTACTTC
TRBV12-3/TRBV12-4	.	many	TRBJ2-1	CASSFGLNEQFF	TGTGCCAGCAGTTTCGGCCTGAATGAGCAGTTCTTC
TRBV7-2	.	.	TRBJ2-1	CASSLEGPGIRFF	TGTGCCAGCAGCTTAGAGGGGCCAGGGATTAGGTTCTTC
TRBV29-1	TRBD1	.	TRBJ2-7	CSVEGDRVSSYEQYF	TGCAGCGTTGAGGGCGACAGGGTTAGCTCCTACGAGCAGTACTTC
TRBV6-5	.	.	TRBJ2-7	CASSYREGPYEQYF	TGTGCCAGCAGTTACCGTGAGGGACCCTACGAGCAGTACTTC
TRBV6-5	TRBD2	.	TRBJ2-7	CATRGLSGTSGALYEQYF	TGTGCCACGCGAGGATTATCCGGGACTAGCGGAGCCCTCTACGAGCAGTACTTC
TRBV19	.	few	TRBJ1-6	CASSIDWYSPLHF	TGTGCCAGTAGTATAGATTGGTATTCACCCCTCCACTTT
TRBV6-2/TRBV6-3	.	few	TRBJ2-1	CASSLTAGANEQFF	TGTGCCAGCAGTTTAACCGCAGGCGCCAATGAGCAGTTCTTC
TRBV12-3/TRBV12-4	TRBD2	few	TRBJ2-2	CASSTWALTSGPTNTGELFF	TGTGCCAGCAGCACTTGGGCACTTACTAGCGGGCCGACGAACACCGGGGAGCTGTTTTTT
TRBV14	.	few	TRBJ2-1	CASSVGGYEQFF	TGTGCCAGCAGCGTAGGGGGATATGAGCAGTTCTTC
TRBV5-1	.	few	TRBJ2-7	CASSLRGGRNIEQYF	TGCGCCAGCAGCTTGAGGGGGGGGAGGAACATCGAGCAGTACTTC
TRBV7-2	.	.	TRBJ2-1	CASSPYATVVSDYNEQFF	TGTGCCAGCAGCCCGTACGCTACAGTGGTAAGTGATTACAATGAGCAGTTCTTC
TRBV3-1	.	few	TRBJ2-6	CASSQHHSGANVLTF	TGTGCCAGCAGCCAACATCATTCTGGGGCCAACGTCCTGACTTTC
TRBV3-1	.	few	TRBJ2-7	CASGPEGYEQYF	TGTGCCAGCGGTCCTGAGGGCTACGAGCAGTACTTC
TRBV18	TRBD2	.	TRBJ2-3	CASSPPGLAGELTDTQYF	TGTGCCAGCTCACCCCCGGGACTAGCGGGAGAATTGACAGATACGCAGTATTTT
TRBV5-1	.	few	TRBJ2-3	CASKEGDAQYF	TGCGCCAGTAAGGAGGGGGACGCGCAGTATTTT
TRBV6-5	.	few	TRBJ1-5	CASSSNRVNQPQHF	TGTGCCAGCAGCTCGAACAGGGTAAATCAGCCCCAGCATTTT
TRBV29-1	TRBD2	.	TRBJ2-5	CSVGDPRLAGVEETQYF	TGCAGCGTGGGGGACCCTAGACTAGCGGGGGTAGAAGAGACCCAGTACTTC
TRBV12-3/TRBV12-4	TRBD2	.	TRBJ2-5	CASRHSGGQETQYF	TGTGCCAGCAGACATAGCGGGGGGCAAGAGACCCAGTACTTC
TRBV5-6	.	few	TRBJ1-2	CASSRDGRYGYTF	TGTGCCAGCAGCCGGGACGGGCGCTATGGCTACACCTTC
TRBV12-3/TRBV12-4	.	.	TRBJ2-7	CASSHDPGHSYEQYF	TGTGCCAGCAGTCACGATCCGGGACACTCCTACGAGCAGTACTTC